Here is one T cell receptor beta chain with its context. The missing conserved phenylalanine or tryptophan at the end of this CDR3 makes a read error likely. This entry comes from a study of patients and donors after allogeneic stem cell transplantation. MiXCR, run by TCRdb on the RT-PCR reads, gives a single entry per CDR3 protein. The sample lists some 880,000 distinct CDR3 sequences; approximately 18% were seen once. Trimming pared 4 bases from V and 3 bases from J, leaving 12 bases between. There are 13 residues in the CDR3. Germline V CDR1 and CDR2: SQVTM, ANQGSEA. The genes are TRBV29-1 and TRBJ1-1; D ambiguous. The sample consisted of blood, either unsorted or a sorted T cell fraction (not recorded which). The TCR originated in a human donor who was either an allogeneic HSCT recipient or a stem cell or donor lymphocyte infusion donor (not recorded which). It is not recorded whose cells these are; they may come from a transplant donor. CDR3 sequence reads: CSVGKLIDTEAFL. The CDR3 coding sequence is TGCAGCGTTGGAAAATTAATTGACACTGAAGCTTTCCTT.